Below, one T cell receptor beta chain is given with its context. This sample was taken from a study of blood T cells in healthy people across ages. Next came a second PCR, run for roughly 6 to 11 cycles, which used a sample-barcoded 5' primer along with a J-beta primer mix. TCRdb reanalysed the 5' RACE reads using MiXCR and keeps one entry per CDR3 protein. The sample has about 1.8 million distinct CDR3 sequences; around 48% are singletons. Germline trimming cut 1 base from V and 7 bases from J; bases unmatched to any gene: 6. There are 14 residues in the CDR3. Looked up from germline, CDR1 is LGHNA and CDR2 is YNFKEQ.

The sequenced material came from blood. V is TRBV4-2 and J is TRBJ1-2; TRBD1 matches at 7 bases. The receptor was derived from a middle-aged woman in good health. The CDR3 nucleotides are TGTGCCAGCAGCCAAGCCGACAGGGTGGGTGGCTACACCTTC. Amino acid sequence: CASSQADRVGGYTF.